What follows describes a single TCR beta chain. This specimen comes from a study of OX40 agonist ivuxolimab in advanced cancers. The table came from immunoSEQ multiplex PCR; TCRdb's copy has only in-frame clones and leaves some out. The sample holds 69,000 or so clones; around 85% are singletons and the top ten take 6.1%. Sample: CD4+ or CD8+ T cells sorted from blood, taken in a trial of the OX40 agonist ivuxolimab. The source is an adult with an advanced solid tumor such as melanoma, head and neck, liver or kidney cancer.

Here the CDR3 DNA reads TGCGCCAGCAGCTTGGGTGCCAGGGGAGAGGGGTCACCCCTCCACTTT. It yields the protein CASSLGARGEGSPLHF. This chain uses TRBV5-1 with TRBJ1-6; D is perhaps TRBD1 (6 bases). In germline, CDR1 is SGHRS, CDR2 YFSETQ. The germline V and J ends were trimmed by 0 bases and 10 bases, with 17 bases remaining between them. There are 16 residues in the CDR3.